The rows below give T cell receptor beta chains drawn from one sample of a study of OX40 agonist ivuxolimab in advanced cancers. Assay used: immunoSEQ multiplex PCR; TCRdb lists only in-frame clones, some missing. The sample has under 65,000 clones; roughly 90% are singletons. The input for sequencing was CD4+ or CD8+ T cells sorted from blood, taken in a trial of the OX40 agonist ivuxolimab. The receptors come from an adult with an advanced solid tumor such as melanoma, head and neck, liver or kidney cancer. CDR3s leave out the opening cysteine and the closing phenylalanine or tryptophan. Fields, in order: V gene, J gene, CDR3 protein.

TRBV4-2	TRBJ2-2	ASSQEARTGELF
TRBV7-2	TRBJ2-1	ASSLIGGSSYNEQF
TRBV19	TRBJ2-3	ASSELLAGVRDTQY
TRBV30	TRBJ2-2	AWSVLGGELF
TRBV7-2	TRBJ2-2	ASTRGNFHPGELF
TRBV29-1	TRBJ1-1	SVEVTEAF
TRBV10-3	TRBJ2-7	AISGISGAYEQY
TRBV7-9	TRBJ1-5	ASSFGGANQPQH
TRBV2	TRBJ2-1	ASMFDLASYNEQF
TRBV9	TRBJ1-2	ASSVGRRLDYGYT
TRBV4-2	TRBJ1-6	ASSHPGTGDNSPLH
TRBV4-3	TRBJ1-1	ASSPGRGGEAF
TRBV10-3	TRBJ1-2	ATDPGTAGSNYGYT
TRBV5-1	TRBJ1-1	ASSQGGNTEAF
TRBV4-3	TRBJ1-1	ASSTRRGAEAF
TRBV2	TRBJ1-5	ASSEFPDSWGNQPQH
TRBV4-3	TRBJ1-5	ASSQDVQRNQPQH
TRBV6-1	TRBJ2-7	ASSQRGVYEQY
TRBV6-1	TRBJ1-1	ASSVGGTEAF
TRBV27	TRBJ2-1	ASWGLAKTYNEQF
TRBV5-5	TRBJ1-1	ASSLGVESEAF
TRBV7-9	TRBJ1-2	ASSPPGTNYGYT
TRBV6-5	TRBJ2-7	ASSYGQGGAYEQY
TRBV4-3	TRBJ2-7	ASSQGLAGEGYEQY
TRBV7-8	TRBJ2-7	ASSLSGGGNEQY
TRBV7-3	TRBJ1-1	ASSYTAGLNTEAF
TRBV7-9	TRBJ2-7	ASSPPDRPYEQY
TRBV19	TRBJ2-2	ASRDPNTGELF
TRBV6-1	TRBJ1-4	ASSEWSGLSGEKLF
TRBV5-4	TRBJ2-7	ASSDSGNPLGLYEQY
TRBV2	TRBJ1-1	ASSEAGQGTEAF
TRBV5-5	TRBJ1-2	ASSSRTGYGYT
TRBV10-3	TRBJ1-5	AISDGISQPQH
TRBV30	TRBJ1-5	AWSVRGLSQPQH
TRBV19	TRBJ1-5	ASSMGGRSNQPQH
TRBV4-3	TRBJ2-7	ASSQGVYTQFGSYEQY
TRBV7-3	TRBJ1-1	ASSPIPGTENTEAF
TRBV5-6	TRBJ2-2	ASSSLGEDTGELF
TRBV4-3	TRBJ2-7	ASSQDFAAYEQY
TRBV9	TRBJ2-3	ASSVREGPSSTDTQY
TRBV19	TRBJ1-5	ASRSGNQPQH
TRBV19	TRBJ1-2	ASSPGTPFYT
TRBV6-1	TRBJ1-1	ASRESPYTEAF
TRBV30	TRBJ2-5	AWRSEEGAVTQY
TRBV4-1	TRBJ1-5	ASRDIDGGQPQH
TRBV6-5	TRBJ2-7	ASSYSGTTIPLEQY
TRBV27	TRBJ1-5	ASGFVQPQH
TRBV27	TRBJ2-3	ASSPSGDTDTQY
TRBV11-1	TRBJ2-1	ASSTDFIAGNEQF
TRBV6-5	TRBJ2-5	ASSLDGGYSETQY
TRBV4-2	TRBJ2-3	ASSQTSGGPTDTQY
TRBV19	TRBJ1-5	ASSIVGDTNQPQH
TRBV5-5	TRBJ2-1	ASSLARGNEQF
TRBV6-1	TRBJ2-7	ASMVTGSYEQY